This T cell receptor beta chain was captured in a study of siplizumab effects on memory and regulatory T cells. Germline loops: CDR1 MGHRA, CDR2 YSYEKL. This CDR3 has 14 amino acids. Trimming removed 2 bases from V and 1 base from J, with 9 bases in between. TCRdb's copy holds only in-frame clones and misses some; the assay was immunoSEQ multiplex PCR. The sample carries approximately 48,000 clones, about 93% recorded once. In this sample, this clone turned up once. The material sequenced was CD8+ T cells sorted from blood. The sequence came from a human donor in good health. The chain is built from TRBV4-1 and TRBJ2-7; D possibly corresponds to TRBD1 (6 bases). CDR3 region: CASSQRDTSYEQYF. The CDR3 DNA follows: TGCGCCAGCAGCCAACGGGACACATCCTACGAGCAGTACTTC.